This T cell receptor beta chain is from a study of T cell responses to AZD1222 COVID-19 vaccine. J lost 7 bases, V lost 5 bases, and 6 bases had no gene match. The CDR3 has 14 amino acids. Germline lookup yields CDR1 SGHVT and CDR2 SQSDAQ. Study-wide results and caveats: It was only after the peak T cell response that any repertoires were sampled. Most donors were white British, females outnumbered males, and clonal diversity was possibly underestimated. Only five or six AZD1222 recipients tested seropositive at baseline. The study reported that nearly half of spike-specific TCRs target unmutated variant regions.

As regards this clone: The antigen remains undetermined.

TCRdb's copy holds only in-frame clones and misses some; the assay was immunoSEQ multiplex PCR. The table lists over 150,000 clones, around 90% of them singletons, with 18% in the top ten. The V and J genes are TRBV7-4 and TRBJ1-4, with 8 nucleotides matching TRBD1. Sequencing was performed on peripheral blood, taken on day 0 of AZD1222 vaccination. This clonotype was sampled from an adult in good health. This chain's CDR3 is CASSLDRVFEKLFF. Written as DNA, the CDR3 is TGTGCCAGCAGCCTGGACAGGGTCTTTGAAAAACTGTTTTTT.